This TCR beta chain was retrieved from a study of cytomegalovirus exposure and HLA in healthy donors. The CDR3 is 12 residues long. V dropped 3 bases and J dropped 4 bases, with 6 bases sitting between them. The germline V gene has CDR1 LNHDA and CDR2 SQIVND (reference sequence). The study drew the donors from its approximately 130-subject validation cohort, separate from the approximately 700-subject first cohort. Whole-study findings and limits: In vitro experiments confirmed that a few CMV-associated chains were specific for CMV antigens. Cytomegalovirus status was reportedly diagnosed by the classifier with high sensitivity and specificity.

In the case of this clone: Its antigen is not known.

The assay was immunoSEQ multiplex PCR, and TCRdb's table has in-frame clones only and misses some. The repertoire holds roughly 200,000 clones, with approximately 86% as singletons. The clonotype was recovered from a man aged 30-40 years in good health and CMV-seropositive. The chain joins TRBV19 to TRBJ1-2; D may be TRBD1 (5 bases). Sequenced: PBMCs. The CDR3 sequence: CASSMGTYGYTF. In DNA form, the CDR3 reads TGTGCCAGTAGTATGGGGACCTATGGCTACACCTTC.